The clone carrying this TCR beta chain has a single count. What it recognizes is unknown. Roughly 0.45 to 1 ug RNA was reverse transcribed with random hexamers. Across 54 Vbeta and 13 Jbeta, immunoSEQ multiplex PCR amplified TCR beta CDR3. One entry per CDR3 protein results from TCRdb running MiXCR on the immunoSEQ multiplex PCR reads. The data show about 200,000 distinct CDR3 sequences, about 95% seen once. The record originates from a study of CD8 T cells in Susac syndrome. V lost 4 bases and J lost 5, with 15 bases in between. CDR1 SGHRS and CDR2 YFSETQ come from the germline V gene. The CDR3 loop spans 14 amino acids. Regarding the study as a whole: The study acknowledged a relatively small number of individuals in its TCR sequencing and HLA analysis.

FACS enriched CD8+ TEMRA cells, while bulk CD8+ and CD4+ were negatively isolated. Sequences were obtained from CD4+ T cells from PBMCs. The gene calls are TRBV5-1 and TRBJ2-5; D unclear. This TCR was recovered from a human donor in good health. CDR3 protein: CASSPALLQETQYF. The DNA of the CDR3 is TGCGCCAGCAGCCCGGCCCTTCTTCAGGAGACCCAGTACTTC.